Listed below are T cell receptor beta chains from one sample, sequenced in a study of early T cells in non-severe SARS-CoV-2 infection. MiXCR, applied by TCRdb to the 5' RACE reads, yields one record per CDR3 protein. The sample carries more than 55,000 distinct CDR3 sequences, under 15% recorded once. The sequenced sample was whole blood. The receptors were gathered from an adult who was a healthcare worker with PCR-confirmed SARS-CoV-2 infection or an uninfected control (not recorded which). Both conserved end residues are part of each CDR3. Fields, in order: J gene, V gene, D gene, clone size, CDR3 protein, CDR3 DNA. D genes are given only for firm matches. For some rows the clone size is stated as once, few or many, or as a class when expanded; others skip it.

j_gene: TRBJ2-7
v_gene: TRBV5-1
d_gene: .
abundance: many
CDR3aa: CASSLVGQALSYEQYF
CDR3nt: TGCGCCAGCAGCTTGGTGGGGCAGGCCCTCTCCTACGAGCAGTACTTC

j_gene: TRBJ2-7
v_gene: TRBV5-1
d_gene: TRBD1
abundance: .
CDR3aa: CASSSHPGQISYEQYF
CDR3nt: TGCGCCAGCAGCTCCCATCCGGGACAGATTTCCTACGAGCAGTACTTC

j_gene: TRBJ2-7
v_gene: TRBV25-1
d_gene: .
abundance: many
CDR3aa: CASSEADGSYEQYF
CDR3nt: TGTGCCAGCAGTGAAGCCGACGGTTCCTACGAGCAGTACTTC

j_gene: TRBJ2-3
v_gene: TRBV5-1
d_gene: .
abundance: many
CDR3aa: CASSLSTAGDTQYF
CDR3nt: TGCGCCAGCAGCTTGTCCACCGCTGGAGATACGCAGTATTTT

j_gene: TRBJ1-2
v_gene: TRBV29-1
d_gene: .
abundance: .
CDR3aa: CSVAGGLDYGYTF
CDR3nt: TGCAGCGTTGCTGGGGGGCTCGACTATGGCTACACCTTC

j_gene: TRBJ1-5
v_gene: TRBV6-2/TRBV6-3
d_gene: .
abundance: few
CDR3aa: CASSQPWGADQPQHF
CDR3nt: TGTGCCAGCAGTCAGCCCTGGGGGGCCGATCAGCCCCAGCATTTT

j_gene: TRBJ1-1
v_gene: TRBV6-5
d_gene: .
abundance: many
CDR3aa: CASSYSPASFMNTEAFF
CDR3nt: TGTGCCAGCAGTTACTCCCCGGCGAGTTTCATGAACACTGAAGCTTTCTTT

j_gene: TRBJ1-1
v_gene: TRBV5-1
d_gene: .
abundance: many
CDR3aa: CASSTGPRTEAFF
CDR3nt: TGCGCCTCCAGCACAGGACCCCGCACTGAAGCTTTCTTT

j_gene: TRBJ2-7
v_gene: TRBV7-2
d_gene: TRBD1
abundance: .
CDR3aa: CASSELDRDDEQYF
CDR3nt: TGTGCCAGCAGCGAACTGGACAGGGACGACGAGCAGTACTTC

j_gene: TRBJ2-2
v_gene: TRBV7-3
d_gene: .
abundance: many
CDR3aa: CASSPGPVANTGELFF
CDR3nt: TGTGCCAGCAGCCCTGGTCCCGTCGCTAACACCGGGGAGCTGTTTTTT

j_gene: TRBJ2-3
v_gene: TRBV6-4
d_gene: TRBD2
abundance: many
CDR3aa: CASSPSGADTQYF
CDR3nt: TGTGCCAGCAGTCCTAGCGGGGCGGATACGCAGTATTTT

j_gene: TRBJ2-7
v_gene: TRBV29-1
d_gene: TRBD1
abundance: .
CDR3aa: CSVASDRKVYEQYF
CDR3nt: TGCAGCGTTGCCTCGGACAGGAAGGTCTACGAGCAGTACTTC

j_gene: TRBJ2-5
v_gene: TRBV19
d_gene: .
abundance: many
CDR3aa: CASSMYSGTRGETQYF
CDR3nt: TGTGCCAGTAGTATGTACTCCGGGACGCGAGGAGAGACCCAGTACTTC

j_gene: TRBJ2-7
v_gene: TRBV7-6
d_gene: .
abundance: few
CDR3aa: CASSRDQGSHEQYF
CDR3nt: TGTGCCAGCAGCCGCGACCAAGGGAGCCACGAGCAGTACTTC

j_gene: TRBJ1-2
v_gene: TRBV7-9
d_gene: .
abundance: .
CDR3aa: CASSLRALTANYGYTF
CDR3nt: TGTGCCAGCAGCTTACGTGCTCTGACTGCGAACTATGGCTACACCTTC

j_gene: TRBJ1-5
v_gene: TRBV5-5
d_gene: .
abundance: few
CDR3aa: CASSVRPTGNQPQHF
CDR3nt: TGTGCCAGCAGCGTAAGGCCAACGGGCAATCAGCCCCAGCATTTT

j_gene: TRBJ1-1
v_gene: TRBV24-1
d_gene: .
abundance: many
CDR3aa: CATSDWGGEAFF
CDR3nt: TGTGCCACCAGTGATTGGGGCGGTGAAGCTTTCTTT

j_gene: TRBJ1-4
v_gene: TRBV9
d_gene: .
abundance: .
CDR3aa: CASSRVGTNEKLFF
CDR3nt: TGTGCCAGCAGCAGAGTGGGAACTAATGAAAAACTGTTTTTT

j_gene: TRBJ2-1
v_gene: TRBV27
d_gene: .
abundance: .
CDR3aa: CASRSGGGSYNEQFF
CDR3nt: TGTGCCAGCAGATCCGGGGGAGGCTCCTACAATGAGCAGTTCTTC

j_gene: TRBJ2-7
v_gene: TRBV27
d_gene: TRBD1
abundance: many
CDR3aa: CASSSGQLSYEQYF
CDR3nt: TGTGCCAGCAGTTCGGGACAGCTTTCCTACGAGCAGTACTTC

j_gene: TRBJ1-5
v_gene: TRBV2
d_gene: TRBD1
abundance: .
CDR3aa: CASREPSAGTGEGQPQHF
CDR3nt: TGTGCCAGCAGGGAACCCTCGGCCGGGACAGGGGAGGGTCAGCCCCAGCATTTT

j_gene: TRBJ1-2
v_gene: TRBV7-2
d_gene: TRBD1
abundance: many
CDR3aa: CASSSEVGTVSPYGYTF
CDR3nt: TGTGCCAGCAGCTCCGAGGTTGGGACAGTCAGTCCATATGGCTACACCTTC

j_gene: TRBJ2-3
v_gene: TRBV4-1
d_gene: .
abundance: .
CDR3aa: CASSHPHKPDTQYF
CDR3nt: TGCGCCAGCAGCCATCCCCATAAGCCAGATACGCAGTATTTT

j_gene: TRBJ1-5
v_gene: TRBV6-5
d_gene: .
abundance: many
CDR3aa: CASSRLFLDQPQHF
CDR3nt: TGTGCCAGCAGCAGGCTATTTCTGGATCAGCCCCAGCATTTT

j_gene: TRBJ1-4
v_gene: TRBV11-2
d_gene: .
abundance: many
CDR3aa: CASSLVFSGYATNEKLFF
CDR3nt: TGTGCCAGCAGCTTAGTTTTCTCGGGATACGCAACTAATGAAAAACTGTTTTTT

j_gene: TRBJ2-3
v_gene: TRBV7-2
d_gene: .
abundance: few
CDR3aa: CASSLQRSTDTQYF
CDR3nt: TGTGCCAGCAGCTTACAGCGGAGCACAGATACGCAGTATTTT

j_gene: TRBJ2-2
v_gene: TRBV9
d_gene: .
abundance: once
CDR3aa: CASSVRGGYTGELFF
CDR3nt: TGTGCCAGCAGCGTAAGGGGGGGCTACACCGGGGAGCTGTTTTTT

j_gene: TRBJ2-3
v_gene: TRBV24-1
d_gene: .
abundance: many
CDR3aa: CATSDNNQGDTQYF
CDR3nt: TGTGCCACCAGTGATAATAACCAGGGAGATACGCAGTATTTT

j_gene: TRBJ2-3
v_gene: TRBV27
d_gene: .
abundance: .
CDR3aa: CASSLSGPYTQYF
CDR3nt: TGTGCCAGCAGTTTATCGGGACCATATACGCAGTATTTT

j_gene: TRBJ2-7
v_gene: TRBV7-2
d_gene: .
abundance: many
CDR3aa: CASSFIVGNEQYF
CDR3nt: TGTGCCAGCAGCTTTATTGTGGGCAACGAGCAGTACTTC

j_gene: TRBJ1-3
v_gene: TRBV29-1
d_gene: .
abundance: many
CDR3aa: CSVEADSENTIYF
CDR3nt: TGCAGCGTTGAAGCAGACTCTGAAAACACCATATATTTT

j_gene: TRBJ2-5
v_gene: TRBV20-1
d_gene: .
abundance: many
CDR3aa: CSAPFRYQETQYF
CDR3nt: TGCAGTGCCCCCTTCAGATACCAAGAGACCCAGTACTTC

j_gene: TRBJ1-5
v_gene: TRBV15
d_gene: .
abundance: once
CDR3aa: CATRQGAGLDNQPQHF
CDR3nt: TGTGCCACCCGCCAAGGGGCAGGGCTCGACAATCAGCCCCAGCATTTT

j_gene: TRBJ1-4
v_gene: TRBV7-2
d_gene: .
abundance: once
CDR3aa: CASSLRWGKKLFF
CDR3nt: TGTGCCAGCAGCTTACGCTGGGGGAAAAAACTGTTTTTT

j_gene: TRBJ2-4
v_gene: TRBV12-2
d_gene: .
abundance: many
CDR3aa: CASRCGGRSWYF
CDR3nt: TGTGCAAGTCGTTGTGGGGGGCGAAGCTGGTACTTC

j_gene: TRBJ2-1
v_gene: TRBV5-5
d_gene: .
abundance: many
CDR3aa: CASSRSGGPNEQFF
CDR3nt: TGTGCCAGCAGCAGATCGGGGGGCCCCAATGAGCAGTTCTTC

j_gene: TRBJ1-1
v_gene: TRBV6-1
d_gene: .
abundance: many
CDR3aa: CASSSNSEVAFF
CDR3nt: TGTGCCAGCAGTTCAAACTCGGAGGTAGCTTTCTTT

j_gene: TRBJ1-1
v_gene: TRBV10-3
d_gene: .
abundance: many
CDR3aa: CAISGEGHTEAFF
CDR3nt: TGTGCCATCAGTGGGGAAGGGCACACTGAAGCTTTCTTT

j_gene: TRBJ2-1
v_gene: TRBV15
d_gene: TRBD2
abundance: many
CDR3aa: CATSRELAAYNEQFF
CDR3nt: TGTGCCACCAGCAGAGAACTAGCGGCCTACAATGAGCAGTTCTTC

j_gene: TRBJ1-2
v_gene: TRBV27
d_gene: .
abundance: many
CDR3aa: CASSLRRANYGYTF
CDR3nt: TGTGCCAGCAGTTTACGCAGGGCTAACTATGGCTACACCTTC

j_gene: TRBJ2-1
v_gene: TRBV7-6
d_gene: .
abundance: few
CDR3aa: CASSLEQGPSYNEQFF
CDR3nt: TGTGCCAGCAGCTTAGAGCAGGGACCCTCCTACAATGAGCAGTTCTTC

j_gene: TRBJ1-2
v_gene: TRBV20-1
d_gene: TRBD1
abundance: many
CDR3aa: CSASPQTGGYGYTF
CDR3nt: TGCAGTGCTAGTCCCCAGACAGGGGGCTATGGCTACACCTTC

j_gene: TRBJ2-7
v_gene: TRBV5-4
d_gene: TRBD1
abundance: many
CDR3aa: CASSLGQGGSYEQYF
CDR3nt: TGTGCCAGCAGCTTAGGACAGGGGGGATCCTACGAGCAGTACTTC

j_gene: TRBJ2-3
v_gene: TRBV11-2
d_gene: TRBD1
abundance: many
CDR3aa: CASSRDRTTDTQYF
CDR3nt: TGTGCCAGCAGCAGGGACAGGACCACAGATACGCAGTATTTT

j_gene: TRBJ1-5
v_gene: TRBV7-9
d_gene: .
abundance: many
CDR3aa: CASTREYSEPQHF
CDR3nt: TGTGCCAGCACCAGGGAGTATTCGGAGCCCCAGCATTTT

j_gene: TRBJ2-1
v_gene: TRBV20-1
d_gene: .
abundance: .
CDR3aa: CSAREPGLRAPQFF
CDR3nt: TGCAGTGCTAGGGAGCCGGGTTTGCGGGCTCCGCAGTTCTTC

j_gene: TRBJ2-7
v_gene: TRBV6-1
d_gene: .
abundance: few
CDR3aa: CASSEAGHGPTYEQYF
CDR3nt: TGTGCCAGCAGTGAAGCCGGACATGGACCCACCTACGAGCAGTACTTC

j_gene: TRBJ2-1
v_gene: TRBV29-1
d_gene: .
abundance: many
CDR3aa: CSVELGGNEQFF
CDR3nt: TGCAGCGTTGAACTGGGCGGGAATGAGCAGTTCTTC

j_gene: TRBJ1-6
v_gene: TRBV27
d_gene: TRBD1
abundance: many
CDR3aa: CASSLYRGNSPLHF
CDR3nt: TGTGCCAGCAGTTTATACAGGGGGAATTCACCCCTCCACTTT

j_gene: TRBJ2-1
v_gene: TRBV7-8
d_gene: TRBD2
abundance: many
CDR3aa: CASRPDVAGGRYNEQFF
CDR3nt: TGTGCCAGCAGACCGGATGTAGCGGGGGGTCGCTACAATGAGCAGTTCTTC

j_gene: TRBJ2-2
v_gene: TRBV19
d_gene: .
abundance: .
CDR3aa: CASSVQNTGELFF
CDR3nt: TGTGCCAGTAGTGTACAGAACACCGGGGAGCTGTTTTTT

j_gene: TRBJ2-4
v_gene: TRBV30
d_gene: TRBD2
abundance: .
CDR3aa: CAWSVSAARAGTKNIQYF
CDR3nt: TGTGCCTGGAGTGTAAGCGCCGCTCGAGCGGGGACCAAAAACATTCAGTACTTC

j_gene: TRBJ2-1
v_gene: TRBV6-1
d_gene: .
abundance: .
CDR3aa: CASSQQGSYNEQFF
CDR3nt: TGTGCCAGCAGTCAACAGGGCTCCTACAATGAGCAGTTCTTC

j_gene: TRBJ1-3
v_gene: TRBV29-1
d_gene: .
abundance: many
CDR3aa: CSVDPLTANSGNTIYF
CDR3nt: TGCAGCGTTGATCCCCTGACAGCAAACTCTGGAAACACCATATATTTT

j_gene: TRBJ1-3
v_gene: TRBV5-4
d_gene: .
abundance: many
CDR3aa: CASSLAGGAAAENTIYF
CDR3nt: TGTGCCAGCAGCTTGGCGGGAGGGGCAGCCGCTGAAAACACCATATATTTT

j_gene: TRBJ1-1
v_gene: TRBV3-1
d_gene: TRBD1
abundance: .
CDR3aa: CASSQYEGGAGTEAFF
CDR3nt: TGTGCCAGCAGCCAGTATGAAGGGGGCGCGGGAACTGAAGCTTTCTTT

j_gene: TRBJ1-5
v_gene: TRBV4-3
d_gene: .
abundance: few
CDR3aa: CASSQDPNSNQPQHF
CDR3nt: TGCGCCAGCAGCCAAGATCCTAACAGCAATCAGCCCCAGCATTTT